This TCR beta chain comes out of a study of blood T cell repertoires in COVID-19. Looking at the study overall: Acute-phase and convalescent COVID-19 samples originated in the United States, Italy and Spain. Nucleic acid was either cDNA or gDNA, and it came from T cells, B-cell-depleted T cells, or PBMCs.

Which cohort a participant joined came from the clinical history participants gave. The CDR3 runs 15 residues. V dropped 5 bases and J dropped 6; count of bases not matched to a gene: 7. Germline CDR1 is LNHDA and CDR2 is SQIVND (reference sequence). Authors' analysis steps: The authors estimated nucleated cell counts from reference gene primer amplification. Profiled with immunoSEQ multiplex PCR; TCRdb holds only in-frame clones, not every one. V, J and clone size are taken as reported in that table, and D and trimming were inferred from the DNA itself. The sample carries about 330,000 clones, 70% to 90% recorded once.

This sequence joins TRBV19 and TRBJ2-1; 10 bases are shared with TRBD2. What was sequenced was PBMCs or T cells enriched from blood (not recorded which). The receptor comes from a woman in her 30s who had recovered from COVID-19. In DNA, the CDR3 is TGTGCCAGTAGTCCCCTAGCGGGGGAGTTCAATGAGCAGTTCTTC. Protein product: CASSPLAGEFNEQFF. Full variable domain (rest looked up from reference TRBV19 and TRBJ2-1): DGGITQSPKYLFRKEGQNVTLSCEQNLNHDAMYWYRQDPGQGLRLIYYSQIVNDFQKGDIAEGYSVSREKKESFPLTVTSAQKNPTAFYLCASSPLAGEFNEQFFGPGTRLTVL.